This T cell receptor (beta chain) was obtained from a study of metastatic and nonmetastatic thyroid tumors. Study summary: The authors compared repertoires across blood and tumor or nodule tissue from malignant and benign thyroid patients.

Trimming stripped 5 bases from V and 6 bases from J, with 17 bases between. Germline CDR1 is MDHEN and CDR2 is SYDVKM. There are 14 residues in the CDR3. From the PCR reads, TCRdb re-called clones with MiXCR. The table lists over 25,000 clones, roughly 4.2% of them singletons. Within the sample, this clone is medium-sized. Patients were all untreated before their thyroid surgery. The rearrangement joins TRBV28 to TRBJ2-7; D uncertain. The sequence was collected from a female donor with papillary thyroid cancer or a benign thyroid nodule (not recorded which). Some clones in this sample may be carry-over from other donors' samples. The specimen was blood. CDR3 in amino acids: CASSRSPLYGEQYF. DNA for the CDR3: TGTGCCAGCAGTCGTTCCCCCCTATACGGCGAGCAGTACTTC.